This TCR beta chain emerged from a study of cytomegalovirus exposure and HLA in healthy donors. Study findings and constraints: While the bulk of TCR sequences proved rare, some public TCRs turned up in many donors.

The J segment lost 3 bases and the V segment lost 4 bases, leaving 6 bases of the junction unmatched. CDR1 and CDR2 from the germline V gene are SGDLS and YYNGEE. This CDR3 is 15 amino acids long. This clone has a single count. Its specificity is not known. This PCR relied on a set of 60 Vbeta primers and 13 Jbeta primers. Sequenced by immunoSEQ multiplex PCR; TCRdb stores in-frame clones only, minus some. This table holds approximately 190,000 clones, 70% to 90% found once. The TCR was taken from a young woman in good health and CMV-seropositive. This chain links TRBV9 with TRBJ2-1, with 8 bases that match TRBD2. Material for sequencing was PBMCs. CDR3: CASSPRGADYNEQFF. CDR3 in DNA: TGTGCCAGCAGCCCGCGGGGGGCCGACTACAATGAGCAGTTCTTC. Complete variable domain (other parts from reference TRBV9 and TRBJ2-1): DSGVTQTPKHLITATGQRVTLRCSPRSGDLSVYWYQQSLDQGLQFLIQYYNGEERAKGNILERFSAQQFPDLHSELNLSSLELGDSALYFCASSPRGADYNEQFFGPGTRLTVL.